This T cell receptor beta chain was observed in a study of T cells in tuberculosis. Study information: IGRA-negative adolescents, IGRA-positive adolescents with latent tuberculosis and adults with active tuberculosis formed this South African cohort. Whole-study findings and limits: Smaller distances to GMM-specific TCRs suggested their expansion in active tuberculosis. Samples were chosen by availability of cryopreserved specimens.

CDR1 and CDR2 (germline): SGHRS, YFSETQ. The CDR3 is made up of 17 amino acids. The V and J ends lost 4 bases and 3 bases, in that order; junction bases with no gene match: 13. Turning to this clone: Its antigen is currently unknown.

Tuberculin skin test and IGRA determined adolescents' latent tuberculosis status at entry. Using immunoSEQ multiplex PCR, the repertoire was profiled, and TCRdb retains in-frame clones only, with some absent. Of about 40,000 clones listed, around 93% are singletons. The chain has TRBV5-1 and TRBJ1-2; 9 bases align to TRBD1. The sequencing input was PBMCs. The clonotype originates from a donor under 30 with latent tuberculosis or without tuberculosis infection. Some clones in this sample may be carry-over from other donors' samples. CDR3 sequence: CASSVTGGAEVHYGYTF. The CDR3 DNA reads as TGCGCCAGCAGCGTCACAGGGGGCGCTGAGGTACACTATGGCTACACCTTC. Combining the CDR3 with reference TRBV5-1 and TRBJ1-2 gives the whole variable domain KAGVTQTPRYLIKTRGQQVTLSCSPISGHRSVSWYQQTPGQGLQFLFEYFSETQRNKGNFPGRFSGRQFSNSRSEMNVSTLELGDSALYLCASSVTGGAEVHYGYTFGSGTRLTVV.